This record concerns one TCR beta chain sequence. Its target is unknown. The data stem from a study of CD8 T cells in ankylosing spondylitis. Study-wide points: In ankylosing spondylitis blood, a motif of about 8 highly homologous TCR beta variants appeared characteristic. Earlier literature documents some of the motif variants in reactive arthritis synovial fluid and blood. Disease-associated clones were CD8+ and fairly uncommon in peripheral blood.

Germline CDR1 and CDR2: MGHDK and SYGVNS. The CDR3 length is 15 residues. The ends were cut back, 4 bases at V and 5 bases at J, with 18 bases in the middle. TCRdb re-called the 5' RACE reads with MiXCR, one entry per CDR3 protein. The sample has around 250,000 distinct CDR3 sequences, 30% to 40% seen once. This sequence was found in a male donor with ankylosing spondylitis or in good health (not recorded which). The genes are TRBV25-1 and TRBJ2-7; a possible D gene is TRBD1 (6 bases). The sequenced material came from blood, either unsorted or a sorted T cell fraction (not recorded which). The CDR3 protein is CASSVNRVRRNEQYF. The CDR3 DNA sequence: TGTGCCAGCAGTGTTAACAGGGTCAGACGCAACGAGCAGTACTTC.